The present T cell receptor beta chain was sequenced within a study of shared clonotypes between healthy human individuals. Healthy adults negative for HIV, lacking recent acute infections or vaccinations, served as donors. What was sequenced on ten immunoSEQ deep assay plates was unsorted PBMC DNA. Original data processing: ImmunoSEQ yielded junction-only sequences lacking quality scores, so filtering differed. Assay: immunoSEQ multiplex PCR; the TCRdb copy retains only in-frame clones and omits some. Clonal size and the V and J genes are those of that table, whereas D and trimming came from the DNA. The sample holds about 490,000 clones, approximately 80% seen once. Germline lookup yields CDR1 WSHSY and CDR2 SAAADI. The CDR3 contains 17 residues. V lost 5 bases and J 3 bases, leaving 23 bases between the germline ends.

The sequencing input was PBMCs. The chain carries TRBV10-2 and TRBJ2-7; D might be TRBD2 (5 bases). This clonotype was sampled from a woman between 40 and 55 years old in good health. Some clones in this sample may be carry-over from other donors' samples. CDR3: CASSFGLNQLSIYEQYF. For the CDR3, the DNA is TGCGCCAGCAGTTTTGGACTTAACCAACTATCTATCTACGAGCAGTACTTC.